This entry lists 11 T cell receptor beta chains sequenced from one sample in a study of blood T cell repertoires in COVID-19. TCRdb keeps only in-frame clones here, not all; method: immunoSEQ multiplex PCR. The data show roughly 200,000 clones, about 90% seen once. Sequencing input: peripheral blood. All receptors come from a man aged 45 to 65 with acute or convalescent COVID-19.

The chain combines TRBV4-2 with TRBJ2-3; 10 positions agree with TRBD2. Per the germline V gene, CDR1 is LGHNA and CDR2 is YNFKEQ. The CDR3 is 16 amino acids. The junction had 8 bases not matched to a gene; V was cut back by 4 bases and J by 4 bases. This CDR3 is CASSPVPSGSPDTQYF. CDR3 coding DNA: TGTGCCAGCAGCCCCGTTCCTAGCGGGAGTCCAGATACGCAGTATTTT.

The chain's CDR3 is CASSYSTGFPETQYF. Here the CDR3 DNA reads TGTGCCAGCAGTTACAGCACAGGGTTCCCAGAGACCCAGTACTTC. V usage is TRBV6-5 and J usage is TRBJ2-5, with D tentatively TRBD1 (6 bases). CDR1 is MNHEY, CDR2 SVGAGI, per germline. V was shortened by 2 bases and J by 4 bases, with 14 bases between the two germline ends. The CDR3 loop spans 15 amino acids.

The chain employs TRBV18 and TRBJ2-5; 8 bases fit TRBD1. The CDR3 is 16 amino acids. J gave up 4 bases and V 2 bases, and 9 bases lay outside the gene matches. Germline V lookup: CDR1 KGHSH, CDR2 LQKENI. The CDR3 DNA sequence: TGTGCCAGCTCACCAACGGCAGGGGGCGGAGGAGAGACCCAGTACTTC. This translates into CASSPTAGGGGETQYF. Filled out from reference TRBV18 and TRBJ2-5, the complete variable domain reads NAGVMQNPRHLVRRRGQEARLRCSPMKGHSHVYWYRQLPEEGLKFMVYLQKENIIDESGMPKERFSAEFPKEGPSILRIQQVVRGDSAAYFCASSPTAGGGGETQYFGPGTRLLVL.

This clone was seen only once. This chain uses TRBV5-8 with TRBJ2-3; 8 bases agree with TRBD2. With V trimmed by 1 base and J by 6 bases, 7 bases remained unmatched. This CDR3 contains 15 residues. Germline V gives CDR1 SGHTS, CDR2 YDEGEE. This CDR3 is CASSLLRGAYDTQYF. The CDR3, as DNA: TGTGCCAGCAGCTTGTTGCGGGGGGCCTATGATACGCAGTATTTT.

This rearrangement joins TRBV7-2 to TRBJ2-7; 8 positions agree with TRBD2. The CDR3 runs 15 residues. The germline V gene has CDR1 SGHTA and CDR2 FQGNSA. V gave up 5 bases and J gave up 1 base; unmatched junction bases: 7. CDR3 sequence: CASSTLAGGSYEQYF. DNA for the CDR3: TGTGCCAGCAGCACTCTAGCGGGCGGGTCCTACGAGCAGTACTTC. Based on the CDR3 plus reference TRBV7-2 and TRBJ2-7, the full variable domain is GAGVSQSPSNKVTEKGKDVELRCDPISGHTALYWYRQSLGQGLEFLIYFQGNSAPDKSGLPSDRFSAERTGGSVSTLTIQRTQQEDSAVYLCASSTLAGGSYEQYFGPGTRLTVT.

The chain has TRBV7-8 and TRBJ2-5, with TRBD1 matching 8 bases. V lost 5 bases to trimming and J lost 6 bases; unmatched junction nucleotides: 8. The CDR3 extends over 14 amino acids. Germline CDR1 SGHVS, CDR2 FQNEAQ. For the CDR3, the DNA is TGTGCCAGCAGCCCCCGGACAGGGATAAAGACCCAGTACTTC. Translated: CASSPRTGIKTQYF.

The genes are TRBV7-9 and TRBJ1-1; a possible D gene is TRBD1 (6 bases). This CDR3 has 17 residues. CDR1 and CDR2 (germline): SEHNR, FQNEAQ (reference sequence). The V gene lost 5 bases and the J gene lost 1 base, with 20 bases spanning the gap. CDR3 nucleotides: TGTGCCAGCAGCCTGAAGAGGACAGAGCTCTCGAACACTGAAGCTTTCTTT. This encodes CASSLKRTELSNTEAFF.

V and J are TRBV19 and TRBJ1-1; TRBD1 matches at 8 bases. This CDR3 is built from 13 residues. CDR1 LNHDA and CDR2 SQIVND come from the germline V gene (reference sequence). V gave up 8 bases and J gave up 1 base; unmatched junction bases: 3. CDR3: CASWDRSNTEAFF. For the CDR3, the DNA is TGTGCCAGTTGGGACAGGTCGAACACTGAAGCTTTCTTT.

The V and J genes are TRBV6-5 and TRBJ1-4, with 7 bases aligning to TRBD1. The CDR3 length is 15 residues. Germline lookup yields CDR1 MNHEY and CDR2 SVGAGI. V dropped 6 bases and J dropped 5; count of bases not matched to a gene: 9. The CDR3 DNA reads as TGTGCCAGCAGGCCAGGACAGGTTGTAAATGAAAAACTGTTTTTT. Its protein is CASRPGQVVNEKLFF.

V and J are TRBV5-4 and TRBJ2-4; D call uncertain. Per the germline V gene, CDR1 is SGHNT and CDR2 is YYREEE (reference sequence). The ends were cut back, 0 bases at V and 0 bases at J, with 10 bases in the middle. The CDR3 has 16 residues. CDR3 residues: CASSLGSRVAKNIQYF. For the CDR3, the DNA is TGTGCCAGCAGCTTGGGGTCCCGCGTAGCCAAAAACATTCAGTACTTC.

CDR3 in amino acids: CASSSGLVGNEQFF. CDR3 coding DNA: TGTGCCAGCAGTTCGGGACTAGTAGGGAATGAGCAGTTCTTC. The J gene is TRBJ2-1, the V gene TRBV7-9; 8 positions match TRBD2. Trimming at V came to 6 bases and at J to 7 bases, leaving 8 bases not matched to a gene. The CDR3 sequence is 14 residues long. Per the germline V gene, CDR1 is SEHNR and CDR2 is FQNEAQ (reference sequence). The entire variable domain, with the rest obtained from reference TRBV7-9 and TRBJ2-1, is as follows: DTGVSQNPRHKITKRGQNVTFRCDPISEHNRLYWYRQTLGQGPEFLTYFQNEAQLEKSRLLSDRFSAERPKGSFSTLEIQRTEQGDSAMYLCASSSGLVGNEQFFGPGTRLTVL.